The clone carrying this T cell receptor (beta chain) was detected only a few times. Its antigen is undetermined. How the authors handled the data: CDR3 differences across clinicopathological groups were used to build a distant-metastasis classifier for papillary thyroid cancer. TCRdb recomputed clones from the PCR reads via MiXCR. The V and J calls were determined by TCRdb, not by the authors. The data hold approximately 60,000 clones, with roughly 30% observed a single time. With 5 bases clipped from V and 6 bases from J, the junction kept 11 bases outside the gene matches. The CDR3 extends over 17 amino acids. CDR1 and CDR2 (germline): KGHDR, SFDVKD. Patients had received no treatment of any kind before thyroid surgery. The data derive from a study of metastatic and nonmetastatic thyroid tumors. Study background: Comparative analysis of repertoires was undertaken across blood and tumor or nodule tissue obtained from malignant and benign thyroid patients.

Study findings and constraints: Malignant tumors reportedly showed significantly higher TCR beta diversity than benign nodules in both blood and tumor.

This receptor was obtained from a female donor with papillary thyroid cancer or a benign thyroid nodule (not recorded which). Some clones in this sample may be carry-over from other donors' samples. V gene TRBV24-1 combines with J gene TRBJ2-1; 11 nucleotides line up with TRBD2. Sequenced sample: blood. The chain's CDR3 is CATSGSLSGRAVNEQFF. The CDR3 nucleotides are TGTGCCACCAGTGGTTCCCTTAGCGGGAGGGCCGTCAATGAGCAGTTCTTC.